A selection of T cell receptor beta chains follows, all from one sample in a study of cytomegalovirus exposure and HLA in healthy donors. Sequencing was performed with immunoSEQ multiplex PCR; in TCRdb, only in-frame clones are kept and a portion is missing. Recorded here are roughly 77,000 clones; the top ten clones represent 3.5% to 4%. Sequenced: PBMCs. The origin of the receptors is a female donor in good health and CMV-seropositive. The CDR3 runs from the conserved cysteine through the conserved F or W. The order of the fields is J gene, D gene, V gene, CDR3 DNA, CDR3 protein. A D gene is named only where the DNA matches it firmly.

j_gene: TRBJ1-1; d_gene: TRBD1; v_gene: TRBV10-1; CDR3nt: TGCGCCAGCAGCGGACAGGGTGAAGCTTTCTTT; CDR3aa: CASSGQGEAFF
j_gene: TRBJ2-7; d_gene: -; v_gene: TRBV4-1; CDR3nt: TGCGCCAGCAGCCTCTTGGGAGCGGCCGCCTACGAGCAGTACTTC; CDR3aa: CASSLLGAAAYEQYF
j_gene: TRBJ2-3; d_gene: TRBD1; v_gene: TRBV5-1; CDR3nt: TGCGCCAGCAGCTTGGGGGACAGATCACCAGATACGCAGTATTTT; CDR3aa: CASSLGDRSPDTQYF
j_gene: TRBJ1-2; d_gene: -; v_gene: TRBV5-5; CDR3nt: TGTGCCAGCAGTTATACCACAGGGAACGTGTATGGCTACACCTTC; CDR3aa: CASSYTTGNVYGYTF
j_gene: TRBJ2-7; d_gene: TRBD1; v_gene: TRBV25-1; CDR3nt: TGTGCCAGCAGGCGGACAGGTTACGAGCAGTACTTC; CDR3aa: CASRRTGYEQYF
j_gene: TRBJ2-1; d_gene: TRBD1; v_gene: TRBV5-5; CDR3nt: TGTGCCAGCAGCAGTCACGGGACAGGGGGCAATGAGCAGTTCTTC; CDR3aa: CASSSHGTGGNEQFF
j_gene: TRBJ1-6; d_gene: -; v_gene: TRBV14; CDR3nt: TGTGCCAGCAGCCAAGGCGGTTATTCACCCCTCCACTTT; CDR3aa: CASSQGGYSPLHF
j_gene: TRBJ1-1; d_gene: -; v_gene: TRBV2; CDR3nt: TGTGCCAGCAGTGTTGACAGGATGAACACTGAAGCTTTCTTT; CDR3aa: CASSVDRMNTEAFF
j_gene: TRBJ2-7; d_gene: -; v_gene: TRBV9; CDR3nt: TGTGCCAGCAGCGTAGACGAGGGTACCGACGAGCAGTACTTC; CDR3aa: CASSVDEGTDEQYF
j_gene: TRBJ2-7; d_gene: TRBD1; v_gene: TRBV28; CDR3nt: TGTGCCAGCAGCCCCACGACAGGGGGTAGCTACGAGCAGTACTTC; CDR3aa: CASSPTTGGSYEQYF
j_gene: TRBJ1-4; d_gene: -; v_gene: TRBV28; CDR3nt: TGTGCCAGCAGTCCGGGTCGGAATGAAAAACTGTTTTTT; CDR3aa: CASSPGRNEKLFF
j_gene: TRBJ1-2; d_gene: TRBD1; v_gene: TRBV6-1; CDR3nt: TGTGCCAGCATGGCCGGGACAGGGTCTTATGGCTACACCTTC; CDR3aa: CASMAGTGSYGYTF
j_gene: TRBJ2-7; d_gene: TRBD1; v_gene: TRBV18; CDR3nt: TGTGCCAGCTCACCTTCTGGGACAGGGGGGTACGAGCAGTACTTC; CDR3aa: CASSPSGTGGYEQYF
j_gene: TRBJ1-4; d_gene: TRBD1; v_gene: TRBV7-2; CDR3nt: TGTGCCAGCAGCGTAACAGGGGGCGCGTCTAATGAAAAACTGTTTTTT; CDR3aa: CASSVTGGASNEKLFF
j_gene: TRBJ2-5; d_gene: -; v_gene: TRBV7-2; CDR3nt: TGTGCCAGCAGCTTAGGGAGACCGAAAGAGACCCAGTACTTC; CDR3aa: CASSLGRPKETQYF
j_gene: TRBJ1-2; d_gene: -; v_gene: TRBV7-2; CDR3nt: TGTGCCAGCAGCCAAAGAGGGGGGGGGCAGGGGCCGAACTATGGCTACACCTTC; CDR3aa: CASSQRGGGQGPNYGYTF
j_gene: TRBJ1-2; d_gene: TRBD1; v_gene: TRBV5-6; CDR3nt: TGTGCCAGCAGCTGGAACGACAGGGAGCTCTATGGCTACACCTTC; CDR3aa: CASSWNDRELYGYTF
j_gene: TRBJ2-5; d_gene: -; v_gene: TRBV19; CDR3nt: TGTGCCAGTAGCGAAGCGGAAGACCAAGAGACCCAGTACTTC; CDR3aa: CASSEAEDQETQYF
j_gene: TRBJ2-1; d_gene: TRBD2; v_gene: TRBV18; CDR3nt: TGTGCCAGCTCACCCTCTAGCGGGGGGGCTGAGCAGTTCTTC; CDR3aa: CASSPSSGGAEQFF
j_gene: TRBJ1-2; d_gene: -; v_gene: TRBV6-5; CDR3nt: TGTGCCAGCAGACCCGACCCGGGTCTTAGGTTCGGCTACACCTTC; CDR3aa: CASRPDPGLRFGYTF
j_gene: TRBJ2-7; d_gene: -; v_gene: TRBV12-1; CDR3nt: TGTGCCAGCAATGTGGAGGGAGGTCGCCACGAGCAGTACTTC; CDR3aa: CASNVEGGRHEQYF
j_gene: TRBJ2-2; d_gene: TRBD1; v_gene: TRBV7-2; CDR3nt: TGTGCCAGCATACAACTGGGACAGGGGGCGTCCGGGGAGCTGTTTTTT; CDR3aa: CASIQLGQGASGELFF
j_gene: TRBJ1-1; d_gene: -; v_gene: TRBV11-3; CDR3nt: TGTGCCAGCAGCTTAGGTGACAGGATGAACACTGAAGCTTTCTTT; CDR3aa: CASSLGDRMNTEAFF
j_gene: TRBJ2-3; d_gene: -; v_gene: TRBV18; CDR3nt: TGTGCCAGCTCACCACCGTATAGCACAGATACGCAGTATTTT; CDR3aa: CASSPPYSTDTQYF
j_gene: TRBJ2-1; d_gene: TRBD2; v_gene: TRBV4-3; CDR3nt: TGCGCCAGGATCTATGGCGGGGGGGAATACAATGAGCAGTTCTTC; CDR3aa: CARIYGGGEYNEQFF
j_gene: TRBJ2-5; d_gene: TRBD1; v_gene: TRBV15; CDR3nt: TGTGCCACCGCTGAACAGGGGAAAGAAGAGACCCAGTACTTC; CDR3aa: CATAEQGKEETQYF
j_gene: TRBJ2-1; d_gene: -; v_gene: TRBV19; CDR3nt: TGTGCCAGTAGTCTCCGTCCCCGCTCCTACAATGAGCAGTTCTTC; CDR3aa: CASSLRPRSYNEQFF
j_gene: TRBJ2-7; d_gene: TRBD2; v_gene: TRBV7-9; CDR3nt: TGTGCCAGCAGCTTAGAGGGAGGGTCTGACGAGCAGTACTTC; CDR3aa: CASSLEGGSDEQYF
j_gene: TRBJ1-1; d_gene: TRBD1; v_gene: TRBV30; CDR3nt: TGTGCCTGGAGGGGACAGGGGGATTTGAACACTGAAGCTTTCTTT; CDR3aa: CAWRGQGDLNTEAFF
j_gene: TRBJ2-2; d_gene: TRBD1; v_gene: TRBV7-2; CDR3nt: TGTGCCAGCAGCCTGACGACAGGGGACCCGCCCGGGGAGCTGTTTTTT; CDR3aa: CASSLTTGDPPGELFF
j_gene: TRBJ2-7; d_gene: -; v_gene: TRBV28; CDR3nt: TGTGCCAGCAGTTTATTGTCAGGGGAGGGAGAGCAGTACTTC; CDR3aa: CASSLLSGEGEQYF
j_gene: TRBJ2-2; d_gene: TRBD2; v_gene: TRBV5-4; CDR3nt: TGTGCCAGCAGCTTTCGGGGGGGCACCGGGGAGCTGTTTTTT; CDR3aa: CASSFRGGTGELFF
j_gene: TRBJ2-5; d_gene: TRBD2; v_gene: TRBV5-1; CDR3nt: TGCGCCAGCAGCCGGGACGGACTAGGGGAGACCCAGTACTTC; CDR3aa: CASSRDGLGETQYF